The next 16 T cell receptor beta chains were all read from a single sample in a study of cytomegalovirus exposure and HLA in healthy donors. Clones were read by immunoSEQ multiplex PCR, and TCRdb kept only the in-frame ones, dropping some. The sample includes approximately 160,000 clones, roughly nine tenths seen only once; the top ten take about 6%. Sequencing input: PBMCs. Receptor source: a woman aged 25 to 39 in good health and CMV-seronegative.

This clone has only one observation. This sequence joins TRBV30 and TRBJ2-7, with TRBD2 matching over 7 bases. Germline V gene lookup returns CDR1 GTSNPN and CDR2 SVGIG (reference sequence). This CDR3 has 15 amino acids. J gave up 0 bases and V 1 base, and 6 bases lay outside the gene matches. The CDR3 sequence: CAWSGGLDYSYEQYF. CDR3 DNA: TGTGCCTGGAGTGGAGGACTAGACTACTCCTACGAGCAGTACTTC. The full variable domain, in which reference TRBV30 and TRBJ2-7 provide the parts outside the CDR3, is SQTIHQWPATLVQPVGSPLSLECTVEGTSNPNLYWYRQAAGRGLQLLFYSVGIGQISSEVPQNLSASRPQDRQFILSSKKLLLSDSGFYLCAWSGGLDYSYEQYFGPGTRLTVT.

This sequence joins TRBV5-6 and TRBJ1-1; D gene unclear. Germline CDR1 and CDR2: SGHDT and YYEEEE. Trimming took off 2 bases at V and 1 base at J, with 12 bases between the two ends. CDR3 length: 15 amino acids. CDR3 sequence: CASSFLALQNTEAFF. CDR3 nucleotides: TGTGCCAGCAGCTTCTTGGCACTCCAGAACACTGAAGCTTTCTTT.

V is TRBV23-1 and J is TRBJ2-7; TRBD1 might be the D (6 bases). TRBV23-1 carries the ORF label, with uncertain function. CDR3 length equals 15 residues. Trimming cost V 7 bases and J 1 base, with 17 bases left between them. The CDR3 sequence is CASILPGTKSYEQYF. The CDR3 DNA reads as TGCGCCAGCATCCTACCCGGGACAAAATCCTACGAGCAGTACTTC.

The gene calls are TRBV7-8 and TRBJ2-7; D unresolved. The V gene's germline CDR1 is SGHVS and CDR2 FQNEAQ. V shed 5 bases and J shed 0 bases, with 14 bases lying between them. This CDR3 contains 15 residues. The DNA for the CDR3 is TGTGCCAGCAGCATAGACCAGGACGGCTCCTACGAGCAGTACTTC. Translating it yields CASSIDQDGSYEQYF.

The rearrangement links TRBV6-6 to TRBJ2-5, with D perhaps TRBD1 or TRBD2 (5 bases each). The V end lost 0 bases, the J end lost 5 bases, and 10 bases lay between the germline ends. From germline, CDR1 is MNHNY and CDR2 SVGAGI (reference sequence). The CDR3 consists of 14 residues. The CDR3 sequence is CASSYSGGSETQYF. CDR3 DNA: TGTGCCAGCAGTTACTCTGGGGGATCGGAGACCCAGTACTTC.

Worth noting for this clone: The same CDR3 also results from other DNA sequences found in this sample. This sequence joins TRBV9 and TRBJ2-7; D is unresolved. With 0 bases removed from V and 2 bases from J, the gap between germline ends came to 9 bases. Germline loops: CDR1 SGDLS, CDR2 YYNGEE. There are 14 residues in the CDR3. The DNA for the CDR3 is TGTGCCAGCAGCGTAGGGGAAGGCCCCTACGAGCAGTACTTC. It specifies CASSVGEGPYEQYF.

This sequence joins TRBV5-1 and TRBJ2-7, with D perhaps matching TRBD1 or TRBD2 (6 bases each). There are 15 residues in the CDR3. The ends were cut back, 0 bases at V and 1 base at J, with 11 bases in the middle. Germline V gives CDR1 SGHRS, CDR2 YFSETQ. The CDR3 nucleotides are TGCGCCAGCAGCTTGGCGCAGGGGAGGTCCTACGAGCAGTACTTC. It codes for CASSLAQGRSYEQYF.

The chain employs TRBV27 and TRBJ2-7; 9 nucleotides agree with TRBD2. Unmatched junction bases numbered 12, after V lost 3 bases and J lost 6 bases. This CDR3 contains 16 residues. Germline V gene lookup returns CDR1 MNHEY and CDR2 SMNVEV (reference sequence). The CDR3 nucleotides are TGTGCCAGCAGTTTCCGTAGCGGGAGCCCCTTCTCCGAGCAGTACTTC. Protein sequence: CASSFRSGSPFSEQYF.

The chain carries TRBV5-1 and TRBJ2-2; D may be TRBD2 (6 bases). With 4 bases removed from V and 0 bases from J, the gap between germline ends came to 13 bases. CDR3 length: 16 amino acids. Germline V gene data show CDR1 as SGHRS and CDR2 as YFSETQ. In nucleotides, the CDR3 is TGCGCCAGCAGCCTGGAGGAGGGGACGAACACCGGGGAGCTGTTTTTT. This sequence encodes CASSLEEGTNTGELFF.

The CDR3 here is CASRSYAVGQTDSGANVLTF. Here the CDR3 DNA reads TGTGCCAGCAGGTCTTACGCAGTCGGACAGACCGACTCTGGGGCCAACGTCCTGACTTTC. The chain recombines TRBV27 with TRBJ2-6, with a weak D call TRBD1 (6 bases). Looked up from germline, CDR1 is MNHEY and CDR2 is SMNVEV (reference sequence). The V and J ends lost 6 bases and 0 bases respectively, with 24 bases between them. CDR3 length equals 20 residues.

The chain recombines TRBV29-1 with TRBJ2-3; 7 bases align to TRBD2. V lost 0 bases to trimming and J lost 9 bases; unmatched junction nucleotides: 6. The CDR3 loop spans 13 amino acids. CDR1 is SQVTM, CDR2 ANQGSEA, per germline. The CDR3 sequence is CSVEELADLTQYF. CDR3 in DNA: TGCAGCGTTGAAGAGCTAGCGGACTTAACGCAGTATTTT.

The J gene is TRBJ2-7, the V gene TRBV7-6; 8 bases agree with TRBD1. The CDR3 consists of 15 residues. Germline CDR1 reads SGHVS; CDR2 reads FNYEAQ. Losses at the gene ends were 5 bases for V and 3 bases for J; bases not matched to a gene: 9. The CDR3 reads CASSPGQGSRYEQYF. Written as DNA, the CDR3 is TGTGCCAGCAGCCCAGGACAGGGTTCTCGCTACGAGCAGTACTTC. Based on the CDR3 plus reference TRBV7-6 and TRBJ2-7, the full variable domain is GAGVSQSPRYKVTKRGQDVALRCDPISGHVSLYWYRQALGQGPEFLTYFNYEAQQDKSGLPNDRFSAERPEGSISTLTIQRTEQRDSAMYRCASSPGQGSRYEQYFGPGTRLTVT.

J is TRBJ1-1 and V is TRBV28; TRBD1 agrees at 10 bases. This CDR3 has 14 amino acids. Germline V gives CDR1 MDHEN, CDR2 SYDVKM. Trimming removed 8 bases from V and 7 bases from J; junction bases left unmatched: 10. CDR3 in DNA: TGTGCCAGCGTAACCCGGGACAGGGGAGATGAAGCTTTCTTT. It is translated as CASVTRDRGDEAFF. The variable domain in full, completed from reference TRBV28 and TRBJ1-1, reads DVKVTQSSRYLVKRTGEKVFLECVQDMDHENMFWYRQDPGLGLRLIYFSYDVKMKEKGDIPEGYSVSREKKERFSLILESASTNQTSMYLCASVTRDRGDEAFFGQGTRLTVV.

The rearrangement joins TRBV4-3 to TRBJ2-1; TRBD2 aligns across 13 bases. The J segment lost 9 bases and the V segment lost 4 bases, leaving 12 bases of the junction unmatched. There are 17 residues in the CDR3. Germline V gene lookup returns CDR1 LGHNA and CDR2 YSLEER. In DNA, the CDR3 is TGCGCCAGCAGCCCCAGGGGTACTAGCGGGGGGGCTGGTGAGCAGTTCTTC. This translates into CASSPRGTSGGAGEQFF.

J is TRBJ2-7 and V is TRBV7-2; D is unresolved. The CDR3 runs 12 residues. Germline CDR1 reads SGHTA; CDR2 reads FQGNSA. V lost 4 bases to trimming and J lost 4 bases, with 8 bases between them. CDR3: CASSSTNYEQYF. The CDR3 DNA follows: TGTGCCAGCAGCTCGACAAATTACGAGCAGTACTTC.

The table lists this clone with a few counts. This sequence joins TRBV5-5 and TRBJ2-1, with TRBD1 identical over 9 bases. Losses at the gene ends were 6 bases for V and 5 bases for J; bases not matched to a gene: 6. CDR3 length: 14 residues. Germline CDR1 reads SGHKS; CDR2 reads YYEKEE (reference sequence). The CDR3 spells CASKGTGPHNEQFF. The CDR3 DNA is TGTGCCAGCAAGGGGACAGGGCCCCACAATGAGCAGTTCTTC.